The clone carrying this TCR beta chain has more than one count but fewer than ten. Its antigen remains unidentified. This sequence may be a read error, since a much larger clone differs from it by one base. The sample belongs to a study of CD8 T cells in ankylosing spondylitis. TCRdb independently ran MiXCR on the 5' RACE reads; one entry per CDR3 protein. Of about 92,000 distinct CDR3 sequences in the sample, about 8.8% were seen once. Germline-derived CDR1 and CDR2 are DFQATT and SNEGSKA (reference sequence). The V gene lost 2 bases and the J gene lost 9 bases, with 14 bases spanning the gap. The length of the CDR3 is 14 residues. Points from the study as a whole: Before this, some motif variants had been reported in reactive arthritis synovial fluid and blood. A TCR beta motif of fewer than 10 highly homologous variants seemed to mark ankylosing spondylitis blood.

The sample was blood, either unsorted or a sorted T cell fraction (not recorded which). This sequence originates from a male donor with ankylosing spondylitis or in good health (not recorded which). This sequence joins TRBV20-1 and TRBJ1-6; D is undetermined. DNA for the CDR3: TGCAGTGCTAGAACTGAGCGCGCCCCTTCACCCCTCCACTTT. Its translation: CSARTERAPSPLHF.